Below, 12 T cell receptor beta chains from the same sample are listed, as sequenced in a study of vaccination effects on CD4 cells after COVID-19. Isolation of CD4+ T cells took place after ten to eleven days of culture. Participants were vaccinated with two doses of either the BNT162b2 or mRNA-1273 vaccine. Sequencing was performed with immunoSEQ multiplex PCR; in TCRdb, only in-frame clones are kept and a portion is missing. Altogether under 55,000 clones are present, roughly 72% being singletons, with the ten largest covering less than 10%. Their recognized antigens are unknown. Sequencing used CD4+ T cells from PBMCs cultured without peptide, obtained after COVID-19 vaccination. All receptors come from a human donor who received a COVID-19 vaccine.

This chain connects TRBV5-4 to TRBJ2-1; TRBD2 aligns across 8 bases. V was clipped by 0 bases and J by 9 bases; unmatched bases: 14. CDR1 and CDR2 (germline): SGHNT, YYREEE (reference sequence). The CDR3 extends over 17 amino acids. The CDR3 reads CASSLGRAGAGIGEQFF. The DNA of the CDR3 is TGTGCCAGCAGCTTGGGACGAGCGGGAGCAGGTATTGGTGAGCAGTTCTTC.

J is TRBJ1-1 and V is TRBV2; 10 bases match TRBD1. The CDR3 runs 14 residues. The germline gives CDR1 SNHLY, CDR2 FYNNEI. J lost 4 bases, V lost 5 bases, and 4 bases had no gene match. The CDR3 sequence is CASSSRTGGTEAFF. In nucleotides, the CDR3 is TGTGCCAGCAGTTCTCGGACAGGGGGCACTGAAGCTTTCTTT.

There are a few counts of this clone. The chain has TRBV6-5 and TRBJ1-1; D gene uncertain. The germline V gene has CDR1 MNHEY and CDR2 SVGAGI. CDR3 size: 11 residues. Trimming took 6 bases from V and 8 from J, leaving 10 bases between them. CDR3 loop: CASRVRAEAFF. The CDR3 nucleotides are TGTGCCAGCAGGGTACGGGCCGAAGCTTTCTTT.

This chain links TRBV5-5 with TRBJ2-7; tentatively, D is TRBD1 (6 bases). Germline V gene sequence: CDR1 SGHKS, CDR2 YYEKEE (reference sequence). The V end lost 2 bases, the J end lost 5 bases, and 14 bases lay between the germline ends. This CDR3 is 14 amino acids long. CDR3 sequence reads: CASSFSQGRNEQYF. The CDR3 DNA is TGTGCCAGCAGCTTTTCACAGGGAAGGAACGAGCAGTACTTC. The variable domain in full, with the rest retrieved from reference TRBV5-5 and TRBJ2-7, is DAGVTQSPTHLIKTRGQQVTLRCSPISGHKSVSWYQQVLGQGPQFIFQYYEKEERGRGNFPDRFSARQFPNYSSELNVNALLLGDSALYLCASSFSQGRNEQYFGPGTRLTVT.

The rearrangement links TRBV7-2 to TRBJ2-7; TRBD1 is a possible D gene (5 bases). V was shortened by 5 bases and J by 6 bases, with 14 bases between the two germline ends. Looked up from germline, CDR1 is SGHTA and CDR2 is FQGNSA. The CDR3 length is 13 residues. CDR3 in DNA: TGTGCCAGCAGCGCAGGGCCCGTAAGCGAGCAGTACTTC. It specifies CASSAGPVSEQYF.

The chain has TRBV9 and TRBJ1-2; 7 nucleotides agree with TRBD1. The V gene end was trimmed by 3 bases and the J gene end by 5 bases; junction bases not matched to a gene: 10. Germline V gene data show CDR1 as SGDLS and CDR2 as YYNGEE. CDR3 length: 15 residues. CDR3 sequence: CASSASTGTAYGYTF. DNA for the CDR3: TGTGCCAGCAGCGCCTCGACCGGGACAGCGTATGGCTACACCTTC.

The CDR3 reads CASSPRLAGGPFNEQFF. CDR3 DNA: TGTGCCAGCAGCCCGCGACTAGCGGGAGGGCCTTTCAATGAGCAGTTCTTC. The rearrangement joins TRBV12-1 to TRBJ2-1; TRBD2, the D gene given by the table, was not confirmed from the DNA. TRBV12-1 constitutes a pseudogene. The length of the CDR3 is 17 residues.

CDR3 bases: TGTGCCTGGAGGTTAAGGGGGGGGGACTATGGCTACACCTTC. It encodes CAWRLRGGDYGYTF. The gene calls are TRBV30 and TRBJ1-2, with D possibly matching TRBD1 (6 bases). Germline V gene data show CDR1 as GTSNPN and CDR2 as SVGIG (reference sequence). V dropped 3 bases and J dropped 3 bases, with 14 bases sitting between them. This CDR3 has 14 amino acids.

The CDR3: CASSRDSRGQFF. The CDR3 nucleotides read TGTGCCAGCAGTCGGGACTCCCGGGGCCAGTTCTTC. This chain connects TRBV6-5 to TRBJ2-1; possible D gene TRBD2, 6 bases. V lost 5 bases and J 13 bases, leaving 15 bases between the germline ends. The germline CDR1 and CDR2 sequences are MNHEY and SVGAGI. CDR3 size: 12 residues.

V usage is TRBV7-9 and J usage is TRBJ1-1, with TRBD1 identical over 7 bases. The CDR3 has 15 residues. Looked up from germline, CDR1 is SEHNR and CDR2 is FQNEAQ (reference sequence). Unmatched junction bases numbered 2, after V lost 0 bases and J lost 1 base. The CDR3 here is CASSLARDRNTEAFF. DNA for the CDR3: TGTGCCAGCAGCTTAGCTAGGGACAGGAACACTGAAGCTTTCTTT.

This rearrangement joins TRBV6-5 to TRBJ1-2; D not resolved. This CDR3 is built from 13 residues. The V end lost 2 bases, the J end lost 6 bases, and 10 bases lay between the germline ends. Per the germline V gene, CDR1 is MNHEY and CDR2 is SVGAGI. The chain's CDR3 is CASSYVRGDGYTF. The DNA of the CDR3 is TGTGCCAGCAGTTACGTACGGGGAGATGGCTACACCTTC.

V is TRBV5-1 and J is TRBJ1-3; D gene uncertain. Germline CDR1 SGHRS, CDR2 YFSETQ. V was shortened by 0 bases and J by 0 bases, with 10 bases between the two germline ends. The CDR3 consists of 16 residues. CDR3 nucleotides: TGCGCCAGCAGCTTGGAAAGGGCTTCCTCTGGAAACACCATATATTTT. Translation gives CASSLERASSGNTIYF.